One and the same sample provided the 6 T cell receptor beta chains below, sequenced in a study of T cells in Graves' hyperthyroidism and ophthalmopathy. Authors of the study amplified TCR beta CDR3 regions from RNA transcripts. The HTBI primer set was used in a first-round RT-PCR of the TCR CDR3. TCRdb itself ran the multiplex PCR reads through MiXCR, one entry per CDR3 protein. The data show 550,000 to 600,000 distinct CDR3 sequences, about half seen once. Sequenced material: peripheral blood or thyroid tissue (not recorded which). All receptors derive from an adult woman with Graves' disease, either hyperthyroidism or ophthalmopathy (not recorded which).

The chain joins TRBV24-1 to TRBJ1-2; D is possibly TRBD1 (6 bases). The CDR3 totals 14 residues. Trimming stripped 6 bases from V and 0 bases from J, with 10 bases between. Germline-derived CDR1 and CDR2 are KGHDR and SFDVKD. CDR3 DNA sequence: TGTGCCACCAGTCAACAGGGAGCTAACTATGGCTACACCTTC. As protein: CATSQQGANYGYTF.

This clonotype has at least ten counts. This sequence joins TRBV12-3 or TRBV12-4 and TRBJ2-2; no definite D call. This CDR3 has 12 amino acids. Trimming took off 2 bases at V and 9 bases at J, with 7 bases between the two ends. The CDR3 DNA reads TGTGCCAGCAGTTTATGGGAAAGGGAGCTGTTTTTT. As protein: CASSLWERELFF.

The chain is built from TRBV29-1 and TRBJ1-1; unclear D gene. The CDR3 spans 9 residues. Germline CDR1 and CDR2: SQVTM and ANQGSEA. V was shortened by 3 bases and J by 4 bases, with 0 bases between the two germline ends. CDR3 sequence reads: CSVDTEAFF. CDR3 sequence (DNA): TGCAGCGTTGACACTGAAGCTTTCTTT.

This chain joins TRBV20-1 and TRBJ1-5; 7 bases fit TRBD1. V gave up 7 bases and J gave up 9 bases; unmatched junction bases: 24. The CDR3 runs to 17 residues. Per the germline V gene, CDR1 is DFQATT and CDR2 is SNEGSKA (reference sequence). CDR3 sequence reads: CSVPFRDNRGLLWPQHF. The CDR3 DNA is TGCAGTGTCCCGTTTCGTGACAACAGGGGCCTTCTTTGGCCCCAGCATTTT.

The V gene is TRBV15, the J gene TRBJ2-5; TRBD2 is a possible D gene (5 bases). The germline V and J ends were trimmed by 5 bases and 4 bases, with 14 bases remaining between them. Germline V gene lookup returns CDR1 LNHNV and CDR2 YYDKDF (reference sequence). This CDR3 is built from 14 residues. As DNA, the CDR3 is TGTGCCACCAGCGTCCGACTAATAGTAGAGACCCAGTACTTC. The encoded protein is CATSVRLIVETQYF.

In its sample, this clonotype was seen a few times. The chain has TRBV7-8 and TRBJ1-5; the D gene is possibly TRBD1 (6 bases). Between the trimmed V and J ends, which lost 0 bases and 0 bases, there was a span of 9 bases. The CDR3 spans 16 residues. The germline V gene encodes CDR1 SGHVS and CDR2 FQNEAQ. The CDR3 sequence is CASSLAGGASNQPQHF. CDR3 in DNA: TGTGCCAGCAGCTTAGCGGGGGGGGCTAGCAATCAGCCCCAGCATTTT.